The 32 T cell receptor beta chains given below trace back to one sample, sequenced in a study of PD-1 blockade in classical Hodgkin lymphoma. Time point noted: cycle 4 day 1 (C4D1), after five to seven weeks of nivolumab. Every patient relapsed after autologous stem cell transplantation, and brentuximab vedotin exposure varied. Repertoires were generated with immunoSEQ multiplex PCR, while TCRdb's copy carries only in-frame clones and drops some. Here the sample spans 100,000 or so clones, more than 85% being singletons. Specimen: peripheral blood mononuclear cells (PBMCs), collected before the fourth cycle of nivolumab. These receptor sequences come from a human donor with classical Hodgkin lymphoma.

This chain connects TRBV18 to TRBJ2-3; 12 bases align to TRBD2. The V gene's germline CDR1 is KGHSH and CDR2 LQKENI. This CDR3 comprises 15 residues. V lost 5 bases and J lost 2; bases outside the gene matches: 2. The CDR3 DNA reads TGTGCCAGCTCAAGACTAGCGGGAGACACAGATACGCAGTATTTT. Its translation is CASSRLAGDTDTQYF.

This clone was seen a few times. The CDR3 reads CAWSEYTEAFF. CDR3 DNA sequence: TGTGCCTGGAGTGAATACACTGAAGCTTTCTTT. The chain has TRBV30 and TRBJ1-1; unclear D gene. The CDR3 covers 11 residues. The V end lost 1 base, the J end lost 3 bases, and 3 bases lay between the germline ends. Per the germline V gene, CDR1 is GTSNPN and CDR2 is SVGIG (reference sequence). Combining the CDR3 with reference TRBV30 and TRBJ1-1 gives the whole variable domain SQTIHQWPATLVQPVGSPLSLECTVEGTSNPNLYWYRQAAGRGLQLLFYSVGIGQISSEVPQNLSASRPQDRQFILSSKKLLLSDSGFYLCAWSEYTEAFFGQGTRLTVV.

DNA of the CDR3: TGTGCCATCAGTGGGACCGCCTACGAGCAGTACTTC. It encodes CAISGTAYEQYF. The V and J genes are TRBV10-3 and TRBJ2-7; unclear D gene. Germline V CDR1 and CDR2: ENHRY, SYGVKD. Deletions cut 4 bases from V and 2 bases from J, with 6 bases between. The CDR3 is made up of 12 amino acids.

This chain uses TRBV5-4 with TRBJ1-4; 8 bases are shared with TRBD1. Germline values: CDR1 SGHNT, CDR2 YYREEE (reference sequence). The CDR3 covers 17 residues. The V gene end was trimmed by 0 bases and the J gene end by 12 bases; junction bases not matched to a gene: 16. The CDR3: CASSLDLNPTGAGELFF. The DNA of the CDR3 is TGTGCCAGCAGCTTGGATTTGAATCCGACAGGGGCCGGGGAACTGTTTTTT.

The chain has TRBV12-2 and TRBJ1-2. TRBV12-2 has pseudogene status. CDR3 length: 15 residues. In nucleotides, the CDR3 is TGTGCAAGTCGCCTTAACGACGTCGGAAACTATGGCTACACCTTC. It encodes CASRLNDVGNYGYTF.

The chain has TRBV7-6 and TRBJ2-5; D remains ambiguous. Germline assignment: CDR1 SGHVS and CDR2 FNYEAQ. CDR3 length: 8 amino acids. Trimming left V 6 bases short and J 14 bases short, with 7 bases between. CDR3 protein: CASRIFYF. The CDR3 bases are TGTGCCAGCAGAATCTTCTACTTC. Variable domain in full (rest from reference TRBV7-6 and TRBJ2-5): GAGVSQSPRYKVTKRGQDVALRCDPISGHVSLYWYRQALGQGPEFLTYFNYEAQQDKSGLPNDRFSAERPEGSISTLTIQRTEQRDSAMYRCASRIFYFGPGTRLLVL.

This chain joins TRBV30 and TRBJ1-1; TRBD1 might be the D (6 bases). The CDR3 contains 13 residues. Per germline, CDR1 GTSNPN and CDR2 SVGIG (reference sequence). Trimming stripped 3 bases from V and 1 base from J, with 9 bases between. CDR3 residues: CAWRPTGNTEAFF. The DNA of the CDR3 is TGTGCCTGGAGGCCGACAGGGAACACTGAAGCTTTCTTT. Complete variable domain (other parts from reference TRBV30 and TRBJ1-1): SQTIHQWPATLVQPVGSPLSLECTVEGTSNPNLYWYRQAAGRGLQLLFYSVGIGQISSEVPQNLSASRPQDRQFILSSKKLLLSDSGFYLCAWRPTGNTEAFFGQGTRLTVV.

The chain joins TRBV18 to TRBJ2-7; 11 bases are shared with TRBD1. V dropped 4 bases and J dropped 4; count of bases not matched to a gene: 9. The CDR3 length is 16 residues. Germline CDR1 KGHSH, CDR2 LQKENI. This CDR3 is CASSRASGTGGYEQYF. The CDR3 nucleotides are TGTGCCAGCTCACGGGCATCCGGGACAGGGGGATACGAGCAGTACTTC.

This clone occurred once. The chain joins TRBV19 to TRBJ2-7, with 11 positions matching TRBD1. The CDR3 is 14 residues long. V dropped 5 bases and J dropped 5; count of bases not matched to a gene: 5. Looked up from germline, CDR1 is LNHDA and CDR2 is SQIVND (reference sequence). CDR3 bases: TGTGCCAGTAGTTGGGGACAGGGGGTGGACGAGCAGTACTTC. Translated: CASSWGQGVDEQYF. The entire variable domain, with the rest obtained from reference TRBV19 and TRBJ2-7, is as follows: DGGITQSPKYLFRKEGQNVTLSCEQNLNHDAMYWYRQDPGQGLRLIYYSQIVNDFQKGDIAEGYSVSREKKESFPLTVTSAQKNPTAFYLCASSWGQGVDEQYFGPGTRLTVT.

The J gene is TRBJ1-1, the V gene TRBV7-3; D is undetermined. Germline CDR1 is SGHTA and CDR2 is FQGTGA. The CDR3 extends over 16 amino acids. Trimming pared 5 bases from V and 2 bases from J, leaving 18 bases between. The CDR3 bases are TGTGCCAGCAGCCCGGCAGTCTCGGACCTCAACACTGAAGCTTTCTTT. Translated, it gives CASSPAVSDLNTEAFF.

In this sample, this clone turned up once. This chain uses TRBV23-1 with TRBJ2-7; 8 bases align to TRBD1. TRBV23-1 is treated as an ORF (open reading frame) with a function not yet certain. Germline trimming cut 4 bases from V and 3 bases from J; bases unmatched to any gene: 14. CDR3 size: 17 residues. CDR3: CASSPIKGLGQGYEQYF. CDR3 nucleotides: TGCGCCAGCAGTCCCATTAAGGGCCTTGGACAGGGCTACGAGCAGTACTTC.

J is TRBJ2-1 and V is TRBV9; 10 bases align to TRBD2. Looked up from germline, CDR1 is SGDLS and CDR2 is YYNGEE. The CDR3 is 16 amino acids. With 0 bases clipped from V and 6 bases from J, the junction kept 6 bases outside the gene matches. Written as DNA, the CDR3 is TGTGCCAGCAGCGTAGTCACTAGCGGGATAGGCAATGAGCAGTTCTTC. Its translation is CASSVVTSGIGNEQFF.

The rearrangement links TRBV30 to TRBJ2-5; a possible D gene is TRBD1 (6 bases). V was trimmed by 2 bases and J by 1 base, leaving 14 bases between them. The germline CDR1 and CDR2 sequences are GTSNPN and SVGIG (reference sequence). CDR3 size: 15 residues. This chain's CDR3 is CAWSPGHLFQETQYF. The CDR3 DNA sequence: TGTGCCTGGAGTCCGGGACACCTATTCCAAGAGACCCAGTACTTC.

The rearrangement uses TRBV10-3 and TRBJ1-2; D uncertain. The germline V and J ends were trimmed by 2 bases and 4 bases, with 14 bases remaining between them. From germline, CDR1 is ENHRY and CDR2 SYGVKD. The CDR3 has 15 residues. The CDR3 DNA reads TGTGCCATCAGTGAGAATATGGTGTGGGTCTATGGCTACACCTTC. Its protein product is CAISENMVWVYGYTF.

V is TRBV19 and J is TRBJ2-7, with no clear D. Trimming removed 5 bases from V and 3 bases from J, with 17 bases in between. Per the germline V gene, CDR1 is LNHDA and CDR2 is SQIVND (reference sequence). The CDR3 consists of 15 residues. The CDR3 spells CASSATVPTGYEQYF. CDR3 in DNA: TGTGCCAGTAGTGCCACGGTCCCGACGGGCTACGAGCAGTACTTC.

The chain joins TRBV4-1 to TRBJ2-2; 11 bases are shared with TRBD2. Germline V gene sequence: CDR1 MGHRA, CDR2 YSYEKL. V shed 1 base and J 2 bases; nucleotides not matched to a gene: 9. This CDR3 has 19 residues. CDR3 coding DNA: TGCGCCAGCAGCCAAGTTCTTTCTAGCGGGAGGCTCAACACCGGGGAGCTGTTTTTT. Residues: CASSQVLSSGRLNTGELFF.

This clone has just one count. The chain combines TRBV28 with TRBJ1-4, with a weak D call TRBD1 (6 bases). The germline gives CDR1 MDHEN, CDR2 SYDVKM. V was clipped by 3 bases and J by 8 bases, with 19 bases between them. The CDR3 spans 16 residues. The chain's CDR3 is CASSFEGGMGWEKLFF. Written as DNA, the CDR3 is TGTGCCAGCAGTTTTGAGGGGGGAATGGGGTGGGAAAAACTGTTTTTT.

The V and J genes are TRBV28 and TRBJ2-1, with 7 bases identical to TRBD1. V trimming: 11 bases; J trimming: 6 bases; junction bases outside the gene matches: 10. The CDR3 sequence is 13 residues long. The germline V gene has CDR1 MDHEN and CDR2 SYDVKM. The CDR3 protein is CASGQFSPNEQFF. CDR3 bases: TGTGCCTCGGGACAGTTCTCCCCCAATGAGCAGTTCTTC.

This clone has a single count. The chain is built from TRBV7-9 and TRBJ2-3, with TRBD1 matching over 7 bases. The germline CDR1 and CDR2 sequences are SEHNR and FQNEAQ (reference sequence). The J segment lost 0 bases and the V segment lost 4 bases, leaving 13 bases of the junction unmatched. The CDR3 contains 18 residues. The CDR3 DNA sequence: TGTGCCAGCAGCTCATTAGGGGGCTATGCGGCTAGCACAGATACGCAGTATTTT. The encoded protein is CASSSLGGYAASTDTQYF.

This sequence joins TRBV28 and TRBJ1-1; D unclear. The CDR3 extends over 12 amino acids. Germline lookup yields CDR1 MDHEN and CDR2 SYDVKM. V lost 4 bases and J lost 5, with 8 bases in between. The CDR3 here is CASSSSGTEAFF. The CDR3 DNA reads TGTGCCAGCAGTTCATCGGGTACTGAAGCTTTCTTT.

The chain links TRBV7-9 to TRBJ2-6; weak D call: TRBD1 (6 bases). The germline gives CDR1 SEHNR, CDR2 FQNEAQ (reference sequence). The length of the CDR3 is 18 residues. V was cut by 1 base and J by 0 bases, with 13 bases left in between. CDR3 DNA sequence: TGTGCCAGCAGCTTAGGCGGACAGTTAATCTCTGGGGCCAACGTCCTGACTTTC. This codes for CASSLGGQLISGANVLTF.

The CDR3 nucleotides are TGTGCCAGCAGCTTGAATGGTGACGGCGGAAAGAACACTGAAGCTTTCTTT. Its protein is CASSLNGDGGKNTEAFF. This chain links TRBV5-6 with TRBJ1-1; no firm D call. V dropped 1 base and J dropped 1 base, with 17 bases sitting between them. The germline V gene encodes CDR1 SGHDT and CDR2 YYEEEE. The CDR3 runs to 17 residues.

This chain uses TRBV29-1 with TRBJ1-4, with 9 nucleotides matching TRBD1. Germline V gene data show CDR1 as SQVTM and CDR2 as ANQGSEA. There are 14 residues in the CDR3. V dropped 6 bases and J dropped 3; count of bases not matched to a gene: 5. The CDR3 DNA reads TGCAGCGTCGGACAGGGGTTGGCTAATGAAAAACTGTTTTTT. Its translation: CSVGQGLANEKLFF.

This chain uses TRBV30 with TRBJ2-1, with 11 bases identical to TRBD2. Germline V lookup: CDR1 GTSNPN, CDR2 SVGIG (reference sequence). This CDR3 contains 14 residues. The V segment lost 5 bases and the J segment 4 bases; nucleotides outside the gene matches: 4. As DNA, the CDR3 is TGTGCCTGGCAGGGACTAGCGGTATACAATGAGCAGTTCTTC. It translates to CAWQGLAVYNEQFF.

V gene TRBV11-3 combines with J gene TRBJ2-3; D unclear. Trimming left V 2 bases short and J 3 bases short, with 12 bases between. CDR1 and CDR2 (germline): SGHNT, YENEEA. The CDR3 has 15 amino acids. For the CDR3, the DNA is TGTGCCAGCAGCTTACGGAACAGCATTACAGATACGCAGTATTTT. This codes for CASSLRNSITDTQYF.

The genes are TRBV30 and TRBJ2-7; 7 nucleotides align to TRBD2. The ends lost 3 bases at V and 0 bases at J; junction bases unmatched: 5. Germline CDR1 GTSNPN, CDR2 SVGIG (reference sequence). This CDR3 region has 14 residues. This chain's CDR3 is CAWSAGGSSYEQYF. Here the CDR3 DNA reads TGTGCCTGGAGCGCGGGCGGGAGCTCCTACGAGCAGTACTTC.

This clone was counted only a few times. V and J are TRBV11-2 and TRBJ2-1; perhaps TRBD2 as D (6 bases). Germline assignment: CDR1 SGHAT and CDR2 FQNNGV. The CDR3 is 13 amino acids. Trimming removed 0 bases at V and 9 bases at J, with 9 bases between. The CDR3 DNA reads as TGTGCCAGCAGCTTAGATAGCGGCCTTGAGCAGTTCTTC. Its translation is CASSLDSGLEQFF.

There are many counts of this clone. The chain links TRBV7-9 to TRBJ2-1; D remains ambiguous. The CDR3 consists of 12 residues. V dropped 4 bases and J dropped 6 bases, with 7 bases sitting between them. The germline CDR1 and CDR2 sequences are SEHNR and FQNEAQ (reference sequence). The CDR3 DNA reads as TGTGCCAGCAGCTACCAGAGCAATGAGCAGTTCTTC. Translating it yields CASSYQSNEQFF.

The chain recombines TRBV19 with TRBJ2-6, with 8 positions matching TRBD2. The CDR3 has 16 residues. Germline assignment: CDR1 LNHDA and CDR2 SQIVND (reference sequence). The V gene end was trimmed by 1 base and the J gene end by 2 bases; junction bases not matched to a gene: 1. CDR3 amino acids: CASSIAGGPGANVLTF. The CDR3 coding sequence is TGTGCCAGTAGTATAGCGGGGGGGCCTGGGGCCAACGTCCTGACTTTC.

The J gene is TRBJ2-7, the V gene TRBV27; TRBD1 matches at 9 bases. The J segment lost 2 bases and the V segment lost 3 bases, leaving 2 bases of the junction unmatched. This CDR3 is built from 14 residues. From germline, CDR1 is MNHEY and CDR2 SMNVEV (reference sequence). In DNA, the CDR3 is TGTGCCAGCAGTTTGGACAGGGGTACCTACGAGCAGTACTTC. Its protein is CASSLDRGTYEQYF.

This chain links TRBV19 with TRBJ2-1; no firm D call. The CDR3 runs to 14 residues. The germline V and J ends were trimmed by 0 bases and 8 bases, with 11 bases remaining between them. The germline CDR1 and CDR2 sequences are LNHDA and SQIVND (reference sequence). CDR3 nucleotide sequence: TGTGCCAGTAGTATAGAAACTATCATGGATGAGCAGTTCTTC. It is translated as CASSIETIMDEQFF.

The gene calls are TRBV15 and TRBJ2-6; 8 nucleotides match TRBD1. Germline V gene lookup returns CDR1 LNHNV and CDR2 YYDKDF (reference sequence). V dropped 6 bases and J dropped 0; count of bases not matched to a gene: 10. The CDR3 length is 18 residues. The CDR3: CATSSPGQAPSGANVLTF. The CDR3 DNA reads TGTGCCACCAGTTCCCCGGGACAGGCGCCCTCTGGGGCCAACGTCCTGACTTTC.